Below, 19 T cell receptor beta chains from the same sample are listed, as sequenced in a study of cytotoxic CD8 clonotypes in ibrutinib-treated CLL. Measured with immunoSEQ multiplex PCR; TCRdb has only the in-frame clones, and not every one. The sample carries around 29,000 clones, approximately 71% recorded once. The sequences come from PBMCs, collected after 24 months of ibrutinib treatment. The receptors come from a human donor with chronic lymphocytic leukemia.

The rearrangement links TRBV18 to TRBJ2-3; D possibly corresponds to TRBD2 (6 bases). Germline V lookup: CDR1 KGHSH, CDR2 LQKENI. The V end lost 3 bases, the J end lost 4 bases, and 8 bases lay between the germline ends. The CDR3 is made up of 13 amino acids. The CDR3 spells CASSPRGADTQYF. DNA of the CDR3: TGTGCCAGCTCACCCCGCGGGGCAGATACGCAGTATTTT.

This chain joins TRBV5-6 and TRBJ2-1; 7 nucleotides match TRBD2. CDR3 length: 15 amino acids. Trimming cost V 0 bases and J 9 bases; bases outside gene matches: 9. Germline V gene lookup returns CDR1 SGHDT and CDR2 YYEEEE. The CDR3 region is CASSLAGFGGSEQFF. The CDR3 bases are TGTGCCAGCAGCTTGGCCGGCTTCGGGGGGAGTGAGCAGTTCTTC.

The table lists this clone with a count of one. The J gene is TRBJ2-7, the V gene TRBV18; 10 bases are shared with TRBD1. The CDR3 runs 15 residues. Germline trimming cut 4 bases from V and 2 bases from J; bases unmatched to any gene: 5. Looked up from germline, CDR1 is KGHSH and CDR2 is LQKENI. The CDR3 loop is CASSLDRGRPYEQYF. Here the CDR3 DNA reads TGTGCCAGCTCACTCGACAGGGGGCGCCCCTACGAGCAGTACTTC. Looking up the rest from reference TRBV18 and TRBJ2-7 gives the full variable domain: NAGVMQNPRHLVRRRGQEARLRCSPMKGHSHVYWYRQLPEEGLKFMVYLQKENIIDESGMPKERFSAEFPKEGPSILRIQQVVRGDSAAYFCASSLDRGRPYEQYFGPGTRLTVT.

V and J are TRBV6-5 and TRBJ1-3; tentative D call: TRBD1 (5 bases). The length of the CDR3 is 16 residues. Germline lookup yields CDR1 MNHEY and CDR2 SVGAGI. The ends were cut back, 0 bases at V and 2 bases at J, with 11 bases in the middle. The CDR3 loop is CASSYSRLGAGNTIYF. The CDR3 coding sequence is TGTGCCAGCAGTTACTCGAGATTAGGGGCTGGAAACACCATATATTTT.

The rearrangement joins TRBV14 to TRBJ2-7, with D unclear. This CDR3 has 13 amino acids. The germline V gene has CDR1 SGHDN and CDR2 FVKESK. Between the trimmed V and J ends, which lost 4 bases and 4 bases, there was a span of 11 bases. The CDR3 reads CASSRGPFYEQYF. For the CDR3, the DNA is TGTGCCAGCAGCCGCGGACCCTTTTACGAGCAGTACTTC.

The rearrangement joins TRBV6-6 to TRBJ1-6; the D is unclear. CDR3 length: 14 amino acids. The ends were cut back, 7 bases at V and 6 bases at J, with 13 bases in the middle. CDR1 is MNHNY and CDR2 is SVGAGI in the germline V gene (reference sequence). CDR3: CASKFTSINSPLHF. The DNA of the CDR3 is TGTGCCAGCAAATTTACAAGTATTAATTCACCCCTCCACTTT.

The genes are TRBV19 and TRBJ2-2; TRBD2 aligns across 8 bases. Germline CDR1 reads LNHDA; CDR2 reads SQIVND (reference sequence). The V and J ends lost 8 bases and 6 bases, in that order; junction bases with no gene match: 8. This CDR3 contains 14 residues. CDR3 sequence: CASSPAGAAGELFF. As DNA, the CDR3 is TGTGCCAGTTCCCCAGCGGGGGCTGCCGGGGAGCTGTTTTTT.

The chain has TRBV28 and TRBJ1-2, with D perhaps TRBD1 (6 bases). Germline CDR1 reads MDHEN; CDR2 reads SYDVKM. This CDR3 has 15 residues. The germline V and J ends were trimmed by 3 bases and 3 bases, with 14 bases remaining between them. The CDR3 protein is CASSLRQGSYYGYTF. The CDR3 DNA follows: TGTGCCAGCAGTTTGAGGCAGGGGAGCTACTATGGCTACACCTTC.

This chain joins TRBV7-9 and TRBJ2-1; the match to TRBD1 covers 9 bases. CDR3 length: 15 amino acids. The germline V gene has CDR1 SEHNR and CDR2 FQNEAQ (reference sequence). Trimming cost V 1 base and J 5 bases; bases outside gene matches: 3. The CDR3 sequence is CASSLVDRGNNEQFF. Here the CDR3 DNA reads TGTGCCAGCAGCTTAGTAGACAGGGGGAACAATGAGCAGTTCTTC.

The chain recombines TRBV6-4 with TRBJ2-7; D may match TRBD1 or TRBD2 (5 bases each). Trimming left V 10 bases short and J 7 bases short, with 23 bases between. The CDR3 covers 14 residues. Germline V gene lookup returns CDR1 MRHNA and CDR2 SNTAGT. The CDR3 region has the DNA TGTGCCACCTATCGGGACCCATTGTCTTGGGAGCAGTACTTC. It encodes CATYRDPLSWEQYF.

CDR3 protein: CSVFAETQYF. In DNA, the CDR3 is TGCAGCGTTTTCGCAGAGACCCAGTACTTC. The rearrangement joins TRBV29-1 to TRBJ2-5; D uncertain. Trimming removed 5 bases from V and 4 bases from J, with 5 bases in between. The CDR3 runs to 10 residues. Germline loops: CDR1 SQVTM, CDR2 ANQGSEA.

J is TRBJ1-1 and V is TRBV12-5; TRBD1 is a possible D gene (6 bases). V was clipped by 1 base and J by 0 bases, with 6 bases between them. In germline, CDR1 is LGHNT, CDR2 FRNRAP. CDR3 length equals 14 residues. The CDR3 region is CASGLGQVNTEAFF. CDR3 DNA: TGTGCTAGTGGTTTGGGACAGGTGAACACTGAAGCTTTCTTT. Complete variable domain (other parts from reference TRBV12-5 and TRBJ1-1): DARVTQTPRHKVTEMGQEVTMRCQPILGHNTVFWYRQTMMQGLELLAYFRNRAPLDDSGMPKDRFSAEMPDATLATLKIQPSEPRDSAVYFCASGLGQVNTEAFFGQGTRLTVV.

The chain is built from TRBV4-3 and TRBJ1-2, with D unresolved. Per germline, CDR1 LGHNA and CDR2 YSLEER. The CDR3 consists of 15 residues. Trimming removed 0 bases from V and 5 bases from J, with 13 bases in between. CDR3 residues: CASSQDPQLPYGYTF. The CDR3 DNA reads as TGCGCCAGCAGCCAAGATCCCCAACTACCATATGGCTACACCTTC.

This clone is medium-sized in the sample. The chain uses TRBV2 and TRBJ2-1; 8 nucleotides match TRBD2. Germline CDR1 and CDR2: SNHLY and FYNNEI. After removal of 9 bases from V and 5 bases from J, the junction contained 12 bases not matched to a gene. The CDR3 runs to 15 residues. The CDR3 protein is CARGPGCGGNNEQFF. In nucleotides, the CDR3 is TGTGCCAGGGGGCCCGGGTGCGGGGGGAACAATGAGCAGTTCTTC.

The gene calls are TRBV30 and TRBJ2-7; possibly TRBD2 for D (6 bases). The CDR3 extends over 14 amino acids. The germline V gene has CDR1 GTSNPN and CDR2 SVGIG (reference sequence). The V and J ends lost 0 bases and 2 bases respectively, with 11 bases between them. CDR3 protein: CAWSVGGATYEQYF. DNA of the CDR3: TGTGCCTGGAGTGTCGGAGGGGCTACCTACGAGCAGTACTTC. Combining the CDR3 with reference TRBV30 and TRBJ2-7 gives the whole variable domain SQTIHQWPATLVQPVGSPLSLECTVEGTSNPNLYWYRQAAGRGLQLLFYSVGIGQISSEVPQNLSASRPQDRQFILSSKKLLLSDSGFYLCAWSVGGATYEQYFGPGTRLTVT.

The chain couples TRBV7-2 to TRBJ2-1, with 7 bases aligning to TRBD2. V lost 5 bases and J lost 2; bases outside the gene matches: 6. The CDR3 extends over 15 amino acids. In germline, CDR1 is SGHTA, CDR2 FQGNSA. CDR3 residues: CASSPPGLAYNEQFF. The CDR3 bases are TGTGCCAGCAGCCCACCCGGACTAGCCTACAATGAGCAGTTCTTC. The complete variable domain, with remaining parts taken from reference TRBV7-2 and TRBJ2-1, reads GAGVSQSPSNKVTEKGKDVELRCDPISGHTALYWYRQSLGQGLEFLIYFQGNSAPDKSGLPSDRFSAERTGGSVSTLTIQRTQQEDSAVYLCASSPPGLAYNEQFFGPGTRLTVL.

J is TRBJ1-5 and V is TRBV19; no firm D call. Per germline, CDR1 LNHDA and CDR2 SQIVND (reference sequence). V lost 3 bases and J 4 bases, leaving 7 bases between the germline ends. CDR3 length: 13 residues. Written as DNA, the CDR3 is TGTGCCAGTAGTATCGGGCGGAATCAGCCCCAGCATTTT. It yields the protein CASSIGRNQPQHF.

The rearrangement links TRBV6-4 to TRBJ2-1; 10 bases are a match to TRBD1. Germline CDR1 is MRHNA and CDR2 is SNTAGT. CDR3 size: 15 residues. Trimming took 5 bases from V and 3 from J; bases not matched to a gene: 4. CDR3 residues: CASSSGTGDYNEQFF. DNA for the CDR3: TGTGCCAGCAGTTCCGGGACAGGGGACTACAATGAGCAGTTCTTC.

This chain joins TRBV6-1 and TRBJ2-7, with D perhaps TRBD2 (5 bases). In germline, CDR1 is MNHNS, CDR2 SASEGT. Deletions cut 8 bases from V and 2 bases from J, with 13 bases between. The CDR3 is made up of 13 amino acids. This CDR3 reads CASGPPAAYEQYF. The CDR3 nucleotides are TGTGCCAGCGGCCCCCCAGCGGCCTACGAGCAGTACTTC.